Listed here are 24 T cell receptor beta chains from one sample, sequenced in a study of T cells after yellow fever vaccination. TCRdb itself ran the 5' RACE reads through MiXCR, one entry per CDR3 protein. The sample has 400,000 to 650,000 distinct CDR3 sequences, 21% seen once. Specimen: PBMCs, collected approximately 22 days after the first yellow fever vaccination. The receptors come from a young man who received the YFV17D yellow fever vaccine.

This clonotype was seen a handful of times. The chain combines TRBV14 with TRBJ2-5; D is uncertain. Germline V gene sequence: CDR1 SGHDN, CDR2 FVKESK. The CDR3 sequence is 14 residues long. Deletions cut 2 bases from V and 5 bases from J, with 12 bases between. CDR3 DNA: TGTGCCAGCAGCCAATACCCCGGATGGGAGACCCAGTACTTC. Residues: CASSQYPGWETQYF.

This clonotype was picked up a small number of times. The gene calls are TRBV19 and TRBJ2-5; D call uncertain. The CDR3 is made up of 15 amino acids. Trimming shortened V by 1 base and J by 1 base, and 10 bases separated the two germline ends. Germline CDR1 LNHDA, CDR2 SQIVND (reference sequence). CDR3 sequence: CASSIGVGTQETQYF. The CDR3 region has the DNA TGTGCCAGTAGTATAGGTGTGGGAACCCAAGAGACCCAGTACTTC. Based on the CDR3 plus reference TRBV19 and TRBJ2-5, the full variable domain is DGGITQSPKYLFRKEGQNVTLSCEQNLNHDAMYWYRQDPGQGLRLIYYSQIVNDFQKGDIAEGYSVSREKKESFPLTVTSAQKNPTAFYLCASSIGVGTQETQYFGPGTRLLVL.

This clonotype appeared a single time. The chain uses TRBV6-2 or TRBV6-3 and TRBJ2-5; 8 positions agree with TRBD2. The CDR3 sequence is 15 residues long. V lost 6 bases, J lost 4 bases, and 10 bases stayed unmatched. Germline V CDR1 and CDR2: MNHEY, SVGEGT. The CDR3 nucleotides are TGTGCCAGCAGGCTACTCTCTAGCGGGCGAGAGACCCAGTACTTC. Its protein product is CASRLLSSGRETQYF.

This clonotype occurred a few times. J is TRBJ2-5 and V is TRBV9, with TRBD2 identical over 10 bases. The CDR3 covers 15 residues. Germline CDR1 is SGDLS and CDR2 is YYNGEE. V gave up 3 bases and J gave up 5 bases; unmatched junction bases: 7. The CDR3 loop reads CASSAPAGGVETQYF. The CDR3 DNA is TGTGCCAGCAGCGCCCCAGCGGGGGGGGTGGAGACCCAGTACTTC. Based on the CDR3 plus reference TRBV9 and TRBJ2-5, the full variable domain is DSGVTQTPKHLITATGQRVTLRCSPRSGDLSVYWYQQSLDQGLQFLIQYYNGEERAKGNILERFSAQQFPDLHSELNLSSLELGDSALYFCASSAPAGGVETQYFGPGTRLLVL.

The genes are TRBV4-1 and TRBJ1-2; 7 bases map to TRBD1. The CDR3 covers 13 residues. V lost 0 bases, J lost 8 bases, and 3 bases stayed unmatched. Germline CDR1 and CDR2: MGHRA and YSYEKL. CDR3 residues: CASSQEPGGGYTF. The CDR3 nucleotides are TGCGCCAGCAGCCAAGAACCAGGGGGGGGCTACACCTTC.

V gene TRBV5-1 combines with J gene TRBJ1-3, with unresolved D. Looked up from germline, CDR1 is SGHRS and CDR2 is YFSETQ. With 2 bases removed from V and 0 bases from J, the gap between germline ends came to 3 bases. This CDR3 has 13 amino acids. In nucleotides, the CDR3 is TGCGCCAGCAGCTTCGACTCTGGAAACACCATATATTTT. Translated: CASSFDSGNTIYF.

This sequence joins TRBV18 and TRBJ1-1; D ambiguous. In germline, CDR1 is KGHSH, CDR2 LQKENI. The CDR3 runs to 11 residues. Trimming took 5 bases from V and 5 from J, leaving 6 bases between them. CDR3 region: CASSGPTEAFF. CDR3 in DNA: TGTGCCAGCTCAGGACCGACTGAAGCTTTCTTT.

This clonotype was recorded many times. The V and J genes are TRBV9 and TRBJ2-1; no clear D gene. Germline V gives CDR1 SGDLS, CDR2 YYNGEE. CDR3 length equals 14 residues. With 5 bases removed from V and 0 bases from J, the gap between germline ends came to 9 bases. In nucleotides, the CDR3 is TGTGCCAGCAGACCCCTGAGCTCCTACAATGAGCAGTTCTTC. Its protein product is CASRPLSSYNEQFF.

The CDR3 nucleotides are TGTGCCAGCTCACCAACAACCCGGACAGTTCAAAGCTGGTATGGCTACACCTTC. Translated: CASSPTTRTVQSWYGYTF. V and J are TRBV18 and TRBJ1-2, with D possibly TRBD1 on 6 matching bases. The V end was cut by 2 bases, the J end by 5 bases, with 24 bases between. Germline V CDR1 and CDR2: KGHSH, LQKENI. The CDR3 is 18 residues long.

This rearrangement joins TRBV3-1 to TRBJ1-5; D is possibly TRBD1 (5 bases). CDR1 is LGHDT and CDR2 is YNNKEL in the germline V gene (reference sequence). Deletions cut 4 bases from V and 0 bases from J, with 10 bases between. The CDR3 is 15 amino acids. CDR3 loop: CASSRDGYSNQPQHF. The CDR3 DNA follows: TGTGCCAGCAGCCGGGACGGTTATAGCAATCAGCCCCAGCATTTT.

This clonotype appeared a few times. V is TRBV7-9 and J is TRBJ2-4; D unresolved. The germline V gene has CDR1 SEHNR and CDR2 FQNEAQ (reference sequence). The V gene lost 1 base and the J gene lost 0 bases, with 7 bases spanning the gap. The CDR3 contains 15 residues. The CDR3 DNA reads as TGTGCCAGCAGCTTAGTAGGCGAAGCCAAAAACATTCAGTACTTC. It encodes CASSLVGEAKNIQYF.

This clonotype came up a few times. The rearrangement joins TRBV6-1 to TRBJ1-5; D not certain. Germline V gene data show CDR1 as MNHNS and CDR2 as SASEGT. Trimming shortened V by 4 bases and J by 0 bases, and 13 bases separated the two germline ends. The CDR3 loop spans 16 amino acids. CDR3 protein: CASSALGLNSNQPQHF. CDR3 DNA: TGTGCCAGCAGTGCACTAGGACTGAATAGCAATCAGCCCCAGCATTTT.

In its sample, this clonotype was seen a few times. The V and J genes are TRBV14 and TRBJ2-1; D might be TRBD2 (5 bases). Trimming removed 5 bases from V and 2 bases from J, with 16 bases in between. This CDR3 has 16 amino acids. Germline V gene data show CDR1 as SGHDN and CDR2 as FVKESK. This chain's CDR3 is CASSYGPGGTYNEQFF. The CDR3 DNA reads as TGTGCCAGCAGCTACGGGCCCGGAGGCACCTACAATGAGCAGTTCTTC.

This clonotype was seen ten or more times. This chain joins TRBV5-1 and TRBJ2-1; TRBD2 matches 8 bases. The J segment lost 6 bases and the V segment lost 0 bases, leaving 2 bases of the junction unmatched. The CDR3 sequence is 14 residues long. Looked up from germline, CDR1 is SGHRS and CDR2 is YFSETQ. For the CDR3, the DNA is TGCGCCAGCAGCTTGGGCGGGGGGTCCAATGAGCAGTTCTTC. Its protein is CASSLGGGSNEQFF. Full variable domain (missing parts from reference TRBV5-1 and TRBJ2-1): KAGVTQTPRYLIKTRGQQVTLSCSPISGHRSVSWYQQTPGQGLQFLFEYFSETQRNKGNFPGRFSGRQFSNSRSEMNVSTLELGDSALYLCASSLGGGSNEQFFGPGTRLTVL.

This clonotype was picked up many times. The missing conserved phenylalanine or tryptophan at the end of this CDR3 makes a read error likely. The DNA is left out, because the CDR3 cannot be placed on it with certainty; the CDR3 is given as TCRdb lists it. The rearrangement links TRBV15 to TRBJ2-3; whether TRBD2, the table's D call, matches the DNA was not checked. The CDR3 length is 13 residues, termini included. Germline V gene data show CDR1 as LNHNV and CDR2 as YYDKDF (reference sequence). CDR3 region: CATSRDLSGGSGL.

V gene TRBV20-1 combines with J gene TRBJ2-3, with D unclear. The CDR3 is 13 amino acids. CDR1 DFQATT and CDR2 SNEGSKA come from the germline V gene (reference sequence). The V end was cut by 5 bases, the J end by 3 bases, with 12 bases between. This CDR3 is CSASHPNTDTQYF. In DNA, the CDR3 is TGCAGTGCTTCACATCCCAATACAGATACGCAGTATTTT.

V usage is TRBV24-1 and J usage is TRBJ2-2; D ambiguous. V dropped 3 bases and J dropped 0 bases, with 7 bases sitting between them. The germline gives CDR1 KGHDR, CDR2 SFDVKD. CDR3 size: 15 residues. In nucleotides, the CDR3 is TGTGCCACCAGTGATCTAAGCGCGAACACCGGGGAGCTGTTTTTT. This translates into CATSDLSANTGELFF.

The chain links TRBV9 to TRBJ1-1; 7 bases are shared with TRBD1. Germline lookup yields CDR1 SGDLS and CDR2 YYNGEE. The CDR3 length is 12 residues. Trimming cost V 3 bases and J 10 bases; bases outside gene matches: 6. The CDR3 sequence: CASSGGGQRAFF. The CDR3 DNA follows: TGTGCCAGCAGCGGGGGGGGACAGAGAGCTTTCTTT.

This clonotype has at least ten counts. The chain joins TRBV3-1 to TRBJ2-1; 7 nucleotides align to TRBD1. Germline values: CDR1 LGHDT, CDR2 YNNKEL (reference sequence). Trimming at V came to 0 bases and at J to 2 bases, leaving 7 bases not matched to a gene. The CDR3 sequence is 17 residues long. The DNA for the CDR3 is TGTGCCAGCAGCCAAGATCTTGGGACAGTCGCCTACAATGAGCAGTTCTTC. The encoded protein is CASSQDLGTVAYNEQFF.

This rearrangement joins TRBV7-9 to TRBJ2-5; 8 bases are a match to TRBD2. The CDR3 spans 15 residues. Germline V gene sequence: CDR1 SEHNR, CDR2 FQNEAQ (reference sequence). Trimming removed 5 bases from V and 1 base from J; junction bases left unmatched: 6. In nucleotides, the CDR3 is TGTGCCAGCAGCGGCAATAGCGGGACCCAAGAGACCCAGTACTTC. This translates into CASSGNSGTQETQYF.

V usage is TRBV20-1 and J usage is TRBJ1-5; 7 bases fit TRBD1. The V and J ends lost 6 bases and 7 bases, in that order; junction bases with no gene match: 6. CDR3 length equals 12 residues. The V gene's germline CDR1 is DFQATT and CDR2 SNEGSKA (reference sequence). CDR3 residues: CSASDREQPQHF. The CDR3 bases are TGCAGTGCATCTGACAGGGAACAGCCCCAGCATTTT.

This clonotype has a handful of counts. V gene TRBV5-4 combines with J gene TRBJ2-1; the D gene is possibly TRBD1 (6 bases). Germline V gives CDR1 SGHNT, CDR2 YYREEE (reference sequence). The V gene lost 1 base and the J gene lost 8 bases, with 19 bases spanning the gap. There are 16 residues in the CDR3. The chain's CDR3 is CASSLSALGRGHEQFF. The CDR3, as DNA: TGTGCCAGCAGCTTGAGTGCGTTGGGCAGGGGTCATGAGCAGTTCTTC.

The chain uses TRBV20-1 and TRBJ1-5; D is undetermined. CDR1 DFQATT and CDR2 SNEGSKA come from the germline V gene (reference sequence). V was trimmed by 4 bases and J by 3 bases, leaving 7 bases between them. The CDR3 extends over 12 amino acids. CDR3 sequence: CSATSPNQPQHF. CDR3 bases: TGCAGTGCTACCAGCCCCAATCAGCCCCAGCATTTT.

This clonotype was seen a few times. The chain combines TRBV18 with TRBJ1-4, with D tentatively TRBD1 (5 bases). The V and J ends lost 4 bases and 6 bases respectively, with 12 bases between them. The CDR3 runs 14 residues. CDR1 is KGHSH, CDR2 LQKENI, per germline. CDR3: CASSQTGRDEKLFF. CDR3 DNA sequence: TGTGCCAGCTCACAAACCGGCAGGGATGAAAAACTGTTTTTT.